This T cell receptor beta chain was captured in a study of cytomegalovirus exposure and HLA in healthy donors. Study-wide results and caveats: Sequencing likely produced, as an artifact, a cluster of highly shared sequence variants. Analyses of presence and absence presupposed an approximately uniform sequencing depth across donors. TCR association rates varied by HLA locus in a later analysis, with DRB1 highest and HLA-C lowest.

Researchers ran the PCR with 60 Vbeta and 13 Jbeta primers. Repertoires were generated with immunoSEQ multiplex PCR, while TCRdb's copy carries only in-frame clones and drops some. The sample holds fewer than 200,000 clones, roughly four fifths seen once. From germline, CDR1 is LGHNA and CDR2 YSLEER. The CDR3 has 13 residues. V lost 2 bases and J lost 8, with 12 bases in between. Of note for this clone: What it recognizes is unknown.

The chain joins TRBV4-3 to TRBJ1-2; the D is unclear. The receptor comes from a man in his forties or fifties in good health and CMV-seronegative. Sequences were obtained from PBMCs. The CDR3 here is CASSQQEGRGYTF. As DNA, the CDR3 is TGCGCCAGCAGCCAACAGGAAGGTCGAGGCTACACCTTC.